This T cell receptor beta chain came from a study of shared clonotypes between healthy human individuals. Overall study context: Donors had three CD4 naive, three CD4 memory, two CD8 naive and one CD8 memory plate apiece. General study findings and limits: Some naive CD4 clonotypes, around 5%, turned up in common across a handful of donors.

Sequenced by immunoSEQ multiplex PCR; TCRdb stores in-frame clones only, minus some. In the table there are about 960,000 clones, 76% of which are singletons. The CDR3 is made up of 13 amino acids. CDR1 and CDR2 from the germline V gene are SGHTA and FQGTGA. J was trimmed by 7 bases and V by 5 bases; bases with no gene match: 4. As concerns this clone: Its antigen is not identified.

Partitioning of CD4+ cells yielded a CD45RA+ naive subset and a CD45RA-negative memory subset. Source material: memory CD4+ T cells sorted from blood. Specified subset: CD45RA-negative fraction. The chain carries TRBV7-3 and TRBJ1-4; 7 bases map to TRBD1. This TCR was recovered from a young man in good health. The CDR3 reads CASSRAGGEKLFF. The CDR3 DNA is TGTGCCAGCAGCCGGGCAGGGGGTGAAAAACTGTTTTTT.